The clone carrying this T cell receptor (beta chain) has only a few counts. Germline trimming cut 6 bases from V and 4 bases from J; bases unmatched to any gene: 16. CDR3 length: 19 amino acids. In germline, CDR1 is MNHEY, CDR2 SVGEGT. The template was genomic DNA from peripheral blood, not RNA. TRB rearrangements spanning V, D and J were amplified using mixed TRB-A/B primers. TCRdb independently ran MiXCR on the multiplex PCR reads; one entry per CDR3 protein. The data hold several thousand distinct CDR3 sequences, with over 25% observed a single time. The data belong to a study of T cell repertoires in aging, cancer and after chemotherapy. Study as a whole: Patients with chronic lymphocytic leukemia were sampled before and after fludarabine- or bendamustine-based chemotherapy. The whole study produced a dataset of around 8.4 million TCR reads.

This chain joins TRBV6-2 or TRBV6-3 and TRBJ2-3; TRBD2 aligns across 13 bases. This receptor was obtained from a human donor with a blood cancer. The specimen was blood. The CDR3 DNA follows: TGTGCCAGCAGCCCGCCCCTTGCACTAGCGGGGGGGGCGGCAGATACGCAGTATTTT. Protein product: CASSPPLALAGGAADTQYF.